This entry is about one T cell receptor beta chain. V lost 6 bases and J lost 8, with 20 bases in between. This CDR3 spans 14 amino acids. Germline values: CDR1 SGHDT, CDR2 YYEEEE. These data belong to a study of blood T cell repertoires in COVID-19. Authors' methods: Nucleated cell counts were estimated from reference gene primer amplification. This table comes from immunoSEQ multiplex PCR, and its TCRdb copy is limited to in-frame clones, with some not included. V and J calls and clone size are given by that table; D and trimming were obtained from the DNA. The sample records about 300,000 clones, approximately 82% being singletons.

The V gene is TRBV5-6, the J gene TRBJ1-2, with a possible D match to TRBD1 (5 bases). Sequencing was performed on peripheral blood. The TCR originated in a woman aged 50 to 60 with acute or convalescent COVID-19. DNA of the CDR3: TGTGCCAGCACCCGCCTTTCGGGACTAGGGGGCTACACCTTC. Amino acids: CASTRLSGLGGYTF.